A selection of T cell receptor beta chains follows, all from one sample in a study of T cells after yellow fever vaccination. From the 5' RACE reads, TCRdb called clonotypes with MiXCR, one entry per CDR3 protein. The sample has a few hundred thousand distinct CDR3 sequences; roughly 17% are singletons. The input for sequencing was PBMCs, taken about 5 days after the first yellow fever vaccination. The receptors stem from a man between 18 and 35 years old who received the YFV17D yellow fever vaccine. The CDR3 runs from the conserved cysteine through the conserved F or W. The D gene is left open where the match is weak. Size is stated for part of the rows, as once, few or many counts, or as a class when the clone is expanded.

j_call,v_call,clone_size,d_call,cdr3_aa,cdr3_nt
TRBJ2-2,TRBV12-3/TRBV12-4,.,.,CASTPKGSNTGELFF,TGTGCCAGCACCCCAAAGGGATCGAACACCGGGGAGCTGTTTTTT
TRBJ2-1,TRBV30,.,TRBD1,CAWVQGPTSYNEQFF,TGTGCCTGGGTACAGGGGCCTACCTCTTACAATGAGCAGTTCTTC
TRBJ2-1,TRBV4-2,.,TRBD2,CASSHFTRGLAGNKDGEQFF,TGTGCCAGCAGCCATTTTACAAGGGGACTAGCGGGTAATAAGGACGGCGAGCAGTTCTTC
TRBJ2-3,TRBV4-3,few,TRBD2,CASSQEWVAGNTQYF,TGCGCCAGCAGCCAAGAATGGGTAGCGGGTAATACGCAGTATTTT
TRBJ2-3,TRBV29-1,few,TRBD2,CSVEAAASGSTDTQYF,TGCAGCGTTGAGGCCGCGGCTAGCGGAAGCACAGATACGCAGTATTTT
TRBJ1-5,TRBV20-1,few,TRBD1,CSARDRRTGGNQPQHF,TGCAGTGCTAGAGATCGGAGAACAGGGGGCAATCAGCCCCAGCATTTT
TRBJ2-3,TRBV5-4,.,.,CASSPRLGTDTQYF,TGTGCCAGCAGCCCACGGTTGGGCACAGATACGCAGTATTTT
TRBJ1-5,TRBV15,.,.,CATSRAVSQPQHF,TGTGCCACTAGCCGGGCGGTGAGTCAGCCCCAGCATTTT
TRBJ2-2,TRBV2,few,.,CASSPFVRSTGELFF,TGTGCCAGCAGTCCTTTCGTCCGGTCCACCGGGGAGCTGTTTTTT
TRBJ2-3,TRBV4-1,.,TRBD2,CASSQDPASGSTDTQYF,TGCGCCAGCAGCCAAGATCCGGCTAGCGGAAGCACAGATACGCAGTATTTT
TRBJ1-3,TRBV7-9,.,.,CASSLASATSGNTIYF,TGTGCCAGCAGCTTAGCGTCGGCAACCTCTGGAAACACCATATATTTT
TRBJ2-3,TRBV12-3/TRBV12-4,many,.,CASSHEISSTDTQYF,TGTGCCAGCAGCCATGAAATCTCGAGCACAGATACGCAGTATTTT
TRBJ1-2,TRBV27,.,.,CASSLCAGACGYTF,TGTGCCAGCAGTTTATGTGCCGGGGCCTGTGGCTACACCTTC
TRBJ2-7,TRBV28,few,TRBD1,CASSSARDSYEQYF,TGTGCCAGCAGCTCAGCCCGGGACAGCTACGAGCAGTACTTC
TRBJ1-1,TRBV11-2,.,TRBD1,CASSFSGQGNTEAFF,TGTGCCAGCAGCTTTTCGGGACAGGGCAACACTGAAGCTTTCTTT
TRBJ2-1,TRBV29-1,.,.,CSVSGTPHNEQFF,TGCAGCGTTTCGGGGACACCTCACAATGAGCAGTTCTTC
TRBJ1-5,TRBV5-5,.,.,CASSLWEYSNQPQHF,TGTGCCAGCAGCTTGTGGGAGTATAGCAATCAGCCCCAGCATTTT
TRBJ2-2,TRBV7-2,.,TRBD2,CASTRTSGAGELFF,TGTGCCAGCACCCGGACTAGCGGGGCCGGGGAGCTGTTTTTT
TRBJ1-1,TRBV5-6,many,.,CASSLAGATEAFF,TGTGCCAGCAGCTTGGCCGGGGCAACTGAAGCTTTCTTT
TRBJ1-6,TRBV3-1,many,.,CASSLSPPPGQNSPLHF,TGTGCCAGCAGCCTTAGCCCCCCCCCGGGGCAAAATTCACCCCTCCACTTT
TRBJ1-2,TRBV7-2,.,.,CASSLYREPNYGYTF,TGTGCCAGCAGCTTGTACAGGGAACCTAACTATGGCTACACCTTC
TRBJ1-6,TRBV12-3/TRBV12-4,few,.,CATKRDHGTQDHSPLHF,TGTGCCACCAAGAGGGACCACGGGACGCAGGATCATTCACCCCTCCACTTT
TRBJ1-4,TRBV5-1,.,.,CASSLEGIGEKLFF,TGCGCCAGCAGCTTGGAGGGAATAGGAGAAAAACTGTTTTTT
TRBJ2-2,TRBV11-1,.,TRBD2,CASSTTRTSGGAVGELFF,TGTGCCAGCAGCACCACGCGAACTAGCGGGGGGGCGGTCGGGGAGCTGTTTTTT
TRBJ2-3,TRBV5-1,many,TRBD1,CASSLRTGSDTQYF,TGCGCCAGCAGCTTGAGGACAGGGTCGGATACGCAGTATTTT
TRBJ1-2,TRBV6-1,many,TRBD1,CASSESGQGAGGYTF,TGTGCCAGCAGTGAATCAGGGCAGGGGGCTGGTGGCTACACCTTC
TRBJ2-7,TRBV30,few,.,CAWSAVLWGGNEQYF,TGTGCCTGGAGTGCCGTTTTGTGGGGGGGCAACGAGCAGTACTTC
TRBJ2-1,TRBV7-9,few,TRBD1,CASSPNRDSNEQFF,TGTGCCAGCAGCCCAAACCGGGACAGCAATGAGCAGTTCTTC
TRBJ2-1,TRBV4-3,few,.,CASSQDLSHYNEQFF,TGCGCCAGCAGCCAAGATCTGAGTCACTACAATGAGCAGTTCTTC
TRBJ2-2,TRBV24-1,.,.,CATSDLRRWTHGELFF,TGTGCCACCAGTGACCTTCGACGGTGGACCCACGGGGAGCTGTTTTTT
TRBJ2-3,TRBV20-1,.,TRBD1,CSASPAHGTGSTDTQYF,TGCAGTGCTAGTCCTGCCCACGGGACAGGGTCCACAGATACGCAGTATTTT
TRBJ2-6,TRBV6-1,few,TRBD1,CASSRGTGGVSGANVLTF,TGTGCCAGCAGTAGAGGGACAGGGGGCGTCTCTGGGGCCAACGTCCTGACTTTC
TRBJ2-1,TRBV6-1,.,TRBD1,CASSGSRQGSKNEQFF,TGTGCCAGCAGTGGATCTCGACAGGGCTCGAAGAATGAGCAGTTCTTC
TRBJ2-2,TRBV10-3,few,.,CAISAGTAVNTGELFF,TGTGCCATCAGTGCCGGGACCGCCGTAAACACCGGGGAGCTGTTTTTT
TRBJ2-5,TRBV5-4,few,TRBD1,CASSLPTGGYQETQYF,TGTGCCAGCAGCTTGCCGACAGGGGGTTATCAAGAGACCCAGTACTTC